Many counts were recorded for the clone carrying this T cell receptor (beta chain). Its target is unknown. This specimen belongs to a study of T-cell memory formation after mild COVID-19. This CDR3 region has 12 residues. V lost 6 bases, J lost 6 bases, and 10 bases lay in between. The V gene's germline CDR1 is MNHEY and CDR2 SVGEGT. TCRdb processed the 5' RACE reads anew with MiXCR; each CDR3 protein has one entry. The sample carries about 470,000 distinct CDR3 sequences, 18% recorded once. Points from the study as a whole: Some clones that responded turned up in pre-infection memory, which suggests that cross-reactive memory joined in.

V gene TRBV6-2 or TRBV6-3 combines with J gene TRBJ2-3; D ambiguous. The TCR sequence derives from an adult woman who had mild COVID-19 (a few samples of this study predate the infection). Cell type and time point are not known. Material: PBMCs or a T cell subset sorted from them (not recorded which). The CDR3 loop is CASRDPLDTQYF. The CDR3 nucleotides are TGTGCCAGCAGAGACCCCCTGGATACGCAGTATTTT.